These 24 T cell receptor beta chains were all obtained from the same sample, sequenced in a study of blood T cell repertoires in COVID-19. The data were produced by immunoSEQ multiplex PCR, yet TCRdb's version contains in-frame clones alone and is incomplete. The sample lists more than 100,000 clones, under 90% occurring once. Material for sequencing was PBMCs or T cells enriched from blood (not recorded which). Every receptor here comes from a man in his forties with acute COVID-19.

The DNA for the CDR3 is TGTGCCACCAGTGATAGGGGGAAGACAGGCCAGGGAAACACCATATATTTT. Residues: CATSDRGKTGQGNTIYF. This rearrangement joins TRBV24-1 to TRBJ1-3; possible D gene TRBD1, 6 bases. Germline assignment: CDR1 KGHDR and CDR2 SFDVKD. The CDR3 sequence is 17 residues long. The V end lost 3 bases, the J end lost 4 bases, and 18 bases lay between the germline ends.

The genes are TRBV27 and TRBJ2-4; D is perhaps TRBD2 (6 bases). The CDR3 spans 17 residues. Germline CDR1 reads MNHEY; CDR2 reads SMNVEV (reference sequence). Trimming left V 0 bases short and J 1 base short, with 13 bases between. The CDR3, as DNA: TGTGCCAGCAGTTTATCGCCCCGGGCGGGGGCCAAAAACATTCAGTACTTC. This encodes CASSLSPRAGAKNIQYF.

The chain combines TRBV5-1 with TRBJ2-3, with TRBD1 identical over 9 bases. The CDR3 is made up of 16 amino acids. Germline-derived CDR1 and CDR2 are SGHRS and YFSETQ. The ends lost 4 bases at V and 0 bases at J; junction bases unmatched: 6. The DNA for the CDR3 is TGCGCCAGCAGCCTCGCGGACAGGGGAAGCACAGATACGCAGTATTTT. This gives the protein CASSLADRGSTDTQYF.

The V and J genes are TRBV19 and TRBJ2-1; D is perhaps TRBD1 (6 bases). The CDR3 loop spans 16 amino acids. Deletions cut 0 bases from V and 0 bases from J, with 9 bases between. In germline, CDR1 is LNHDA, CDR2 SQIVND (reference sequence). CDR3 sequence: CASSIDRGGSYNEQFF. CDR3 coding DNA: TGTGCCAGTAGTATAGATAGAGGGGGCTCCTACAATGAGCAGTTCTTC.

The V and J genes are TRBV2 and TRBJ2-3; D possibly corresponds to TRBD2 (6 bases). Looked up from germline, CDR1 is SNHLY and CDR2 is FYNNEI. The V gene lost 4 bases and the J gene lost 2 bases, with 7 bases spanning the gap. The CDR3 runs 13 residues. CDR3 protein: CASSGTNTDTQYF. CDR3 DNA sequence: TGTGCCAGCAGTGGGACTAACACAGATACGCAGTATTTT.

This chain connects TRBV19 to TRBJ2-7, with 7 positions matching TRBD1. V shed 10 bases and J 2 bases; nucleotides not matched to a gene: 8. Germline V lookup: CDR1 LNHDA, CDR2 SQIVND (reference sequence). The CDR3 has 13 amino acids. CDR3 bases: TGTGCCACCAGGGACAGATTAACCTACGAGCAGTACTTC. Its protein is CATRDRLTYEQYF.

The rearrangement links TRBV10-3 to TRBJ2-7; 7 bases map to TRBD1. This CDR3 has 16 residues. The germline CDR1 and CDR2 sequences are ENHRY and SYGVKD. Trimming removed 8 bases from V and 5 bases from J; junction bases left unmatched: 18. CDR3 bases: TGTGCCATCCAGGGGGTCGTAGGGGGTTCAAGCCACGAGCAGTACTTC. It encodes CAIQGVVGGSSHEQYF.

This clone was counted between two and nine times. One end of the junction does not line up with germline, which may come from a read error. The chain joins TRBV28 to TRBJ2-1, with D possibly TRBD1 on 6 matching bases. The CDR3 has 12 residues. CDR1 and CDR2 (germline): MDHEN, SYDVKM. CDR3 sequence: CASSLIQGKGVF. DNA for the CDR3: TGTGCCAGCAGTTTAATCCAGGGGAAGGGGGTCTTC. The variable domain in full, with the rest retrieved from reference TRBV28 and TRBJ2-1, is DVKVTQSSRYLVKRTGEKVFLECVQDMDHENMFWYRQDPGLGLRLIYFSYDVKMKEKGDIPEGYSVSREKKERFSLILESASTNQTSMYLCASSLIQGKGVFGPGTRLTVL.

The chain links TRBV9 to TRBJ2-1; TRBD2 might be the D (6 bases). Germline CDR1 SGDLS, CDR2 YYNGEE. Trimming pared 3 bases from V and 10 bases from J, leaving 17 bases between. The CDR3 sequence is 14 residues long. This CDR3 is CASSAAGTPGEQFF. The CDR3 DNA reads TGTGCCAGCAGCGCCGCCGGGACTCCGGGCGAGCAGTTCTTC.

This rearrangement joins TRBV3-1 (or the pseudogene TRBV3-2) to TRBJ1-4; perhaps TRBD1 as D (6 bases). This CDR3 has 16 residues. The V gene's germline CDR1 is LGHDT and CDR2 YNNKEL (reference sequence). The V end lost 0 bases, the J end lost 8 bases, and 16 bases lay between the germline ends. CDR3 region: CASSQEARGAGEKLFF. CDR3 DNA: TGTGCCAGCAGCCAAGAGGCTCGGGGGGCGGGAGAAAAACTGTTTTTT.

This clone was detected only once. The chain combines TRBV28 with TRBJ1-2, with 9 bases aligning to TRBD1. Germline CDR1 reads MDHEN; CDR2 reads SYDVKM. The CDR3 has 15 amino acids. V shed 6 bases, J shed 4 bases, and the junction held 9 bases outside the gene matches. CDR3 protein: CASSPTGTGTYGYTF. The CDR3 nucleotides read TGTGCCAGCAGCCCTACCGGGACAGGGACCTATGGCTACACCTTC.

This rearrangement joins TRBV3-1 (or the pseudogene TRBV3-2) to TRBJ2-2, with TRBD1 matching 10 bases. This CDR3 spans 15 amino acids. Germline V gene data show CDR1 as LGHDT and CDR2 as YNNKEL (reference sequence). V was clipped by 3 bases and J by 5 bases; unmatched bases: 3. As DNA, the CDR3 is TGTGCCAGCAGCCAGGGACAGGGGCGGACCGGGGAGCTGTTTTTT. Amino acids: CASSQGQGRTGELFF.

The chain uses TRBV6-5 and TRBJ1-2; D might be TRBD1 (6 bases). Germline CDR1 and CDR2: MNHEY and SVGAGI. This CDR3 spans 13 amino acids. V was cut by 2 bases and J by 8 bases, with 12 bases left in between. The CDR3 nucleotides read TGTGCCAGCAGTTACGACGGACAGCGGGGCTACACCTTC. Translated, it gives CASSYDGQRGYTF.

V usage is TRBV6-5 and J usage is TRBJ1-2; 7 bases line up with TRBD1. Trimming removed 7 bases from V and 2 bases from J; junction bases left unmatched: 7. Germline loops: CDR1 MNHEY, CDR2 SVGAGI. This CDR3 contains 14 residues. CDR3 loop: CASKRDSGNYGYTF. The CDR3 DNA sequence: TGTGCCAGCAAGAGGGACAGCGGCAACTATGGCTACACCTTC.

This clone occurred a few times. The chain couples TRBV7-2 to TRBJ1-4; 9 bases fit TRBD1. Unmatched junction bases numbered 3, after V lost 3 bases and J lost 7 bases. The CDR3 runs 14 residues. Germline V gene sequence: CDR1 SGHTA, CDR2 FQGNSA. The CDR3 nucleotides are TGTGCCAGCAGCTTGGGACAGGGCGGTGAAAAACTGTTTTTT. Translated: CASSLGQGGEKLFF.

The chain is built from TRBV5-5 and TRBJ2-1; TRBD2 might be the D (6 bases). The germline CDR1 and CDR2 sequences are SGHKS and YYEKEE (reference sequence). CDR3 length equals 14 residues. The germline V and J ends were trimmed by 3 bases and 6 bases, with 13 bases remaining between them. CDR3 loop: CASSSSGGFNEQFF. For the CDR3, the DNA is TGTGCCAGCAGCTCATCCGGAGGGTTCAATGAGCAGTTCTTC.

V gene TRBV27 combines with J gene TRBJ2-1, with 8 bases that match TRBD2. Losses at the gene ends were 5 bases for V and 9 bases for J; bases not matched to a gene: 6. The CDR3 extends over 13 amino acids. The V gene's germline CDR1 is MNHEY and CDR2 SMNVEV (reference sequence). The CDR3, as DNA: TGTGCCAGCAGTAGCGGGAGAGGTGGTGAGCAGTTCTTC. It translates to CASSSGRGGEQFF.

This clone has a handful of counts. The chain links TRBV5-6 to TRBJ1-2; perhaps TRBD1 as D (5 bases). The germline gives CDR1 SGHDT, CDR2 YYEEEE. The CDR3 extends over 14 amino acids. Trimming took off 5 bases at V and 4 bases at J, with 15 bases between the two ends. Here the CDR3 reads CASSPGESSYGYTF. CDR3 nucleotide sequence: TGTGCCAGCAGTCCGGGGGAGTCTTCCTATGGCTACACCTTC.

The chain is built from TRBV28 and TRBJ1-2, with D possibly matching TRBD1 (6 bases). Germline CDR1 reads MDHEN; CDR2 reads SYDVKM. Between the trimmed V and J ends, which lost 2 bases and 8 bases, there was a span of 18 bases. The CDR3 runs 15 residues. The CDR3 DNA reads TGTGCCAGCAGTTTAGGGCCCACAGGGATCGGGGGCTACACCTTC. Amino acids: CASSLGPTGIGGYTF.

This clone was seen only once. J is TRBJ2-5 and V is TRBV30; possibly TRBD1 for D (5 bases). The V gene lost 3 bases and the J gene lost 5 bases, with 13 bases spanning the gap. CDR3 length: 13 amino acids. Germline CDR1 GTSNPN, CDR2 SVGIG (reference sequence). DNA of the CDR3: TGTGCCTGGAGCAAGGGGATGGCGGAGACCCAGTACTTC. Protein product: CAWSKGMAETQYF.

The rearrangement joins TRBV5-1 to TRBJ2-3; 8 nucleotides agree with TRBD2. CDR1 is SGHRS and CDR2 is YFSETQ in the germline V gene. The CDR3 extends over 18 amino acids. V gave up 4 bases and J gave up 2 bases; unmatched junction bases: 15. This CDR3 is CASSPKAGAVQPTDTQYF. The CDR3 bases are TGCGCCAGCAGCCCGAAAGCGGGGGCCGTTCAACCCACAGATACGCAGTATTTT.

The chain employs TRBV5-6 and TRBJ1-5; D is possibly TRBD1 (6 bases). V was clipped by 5 bases and J by 4 bases, with 10 bases between them. The CDR3 totals 13 residues. Germline CDR1 reads SGHDT; CDR2 reads YYEEEE. Here the CDR3 DNA reads TGTGCCAGCAGTTTTACAGGGAATCAGCCCCAGCATTTT. It codes for CASSFTGNQPQHF.

The chain has TRBV7-9 and TRBJ2-3, with 7 bases aligning to TRBD1. The germline CDR1 and CDR2 sequences are SEHNR and FQNEAQ (reference sequence). The CDR3 length is 13 residues. V lost 4 bases and J lost 5; bases outside the gene matches: 3. The CDR3 reads CASSSPGGDTQYF. In DNA form, the CDR3 reads TGTGCCAGCAGCTCCCCAGGGGGAGATACGCAGTATTTT.

This clone was recorded a few times. The chain combines TRBV25-1 with TRBJ1-4; perhaps TRBD1 as D (5 bases). The V end was cut by 6 bases, the J end by 8 bases, with 10 bases between. CDR3 length: 12 residues. Germline V gives CDR1 MGHDK, CDR2 SYGVNS. The CDR3 loop is CASSLGGEKLFF. As DNA, the CDR3 is TGTGCCAGCAGCCTGGGGGGGGAAAAACTGTTTTTT.